The following is a TCR beta chain sequence with its context. This clonotype was counted between two and nine times. The antigen it binds to is not known. Base qualities are not at hand, and no much larger clone is one base apart. Libraries were constructed by 5' RACE. Instrument on record: Illumina HiSeq 2500. A second about 7 to 12 cycle PCR used a sample-barcoded 5' primer and a J-beta primer mix. A unique molecular identifier was introduced onto each TCR beta cDNA molecule by a template-switch 5' adaptor carrying 12 random nucleotides. Each sample yielded at least 3 million CDR3-containing paired-end reads. The Mint cDNA synthesis kit, primed by a TRBC-specific oligonucleotide, was used to synthesize first-strand cDNA from all RNA. Following uracil-DNA glycosylase treatment, a first 18-cycle PCR with universal primers M1SS and BC2_uni_R was performed on all cDNA. Turning to the authors' computational methods: For normalization, 1 million high-quality reads were randomly selected from each sample, with every read carrying a distinct molecular identifier. Reads with shared molecular identifiers were discarded instead of being binned into consensus sequences. MiTCR, with a Q25 quality threshold and the strictest error-elimination algorithm, was used for CDR3 identification, clonotype clustering and error correction. A nonparametric unseen species model with Euler transformation was used to estimate a lower bound on total TCR beta diversity. Using fastp at Q25 and MiXCR, TCRdb reprocessed the public reads and kept productive beta chains. Each CDR3 protein gets just one entry, which takes the most common genes and DNA from the rows behind it. TCRdb's processing, not the authors' own work, is the source of the V and J calls. This sample holds fewer than 1.5 million distinct CDR3 sequences; approximately 42% were observed only once. The ten top clones hold under 8% of the sample.

This specimen belongs to a study of blood T cells in healthy people across ages (dated by TCRdb to between 2015 and 2017). Looking at the study overall: In model experiments, roughly one uniquely barcoded TCR beta cDNA molecule per two T cells was captured by template switching. The study measured age-related changes in TCR beta repertoire diversity using deep sequencing normalized with unique cDNA molecular identifiers. The study analyzed two additional independent replicas of 1 million unique cDNA reads from the same blood draw for two donors, one aged 18 to 30 and one aged 80 or older. The donors were split into four age groups: young (average 16 years), middle-aged (around 37), aged (approximately 60) and long-lived (under 90). Donors of different ages were randomly distributed across sequencing lanes to avoid experimental bias.

The paper's findings and limits, for the study overall: Because donor CMV infection status was unknown, age-related changes in expanded clonotypes were potentially confounded. As age increased, observed TCR beta diversity per million T cells dropped in a roughly linear way, and a significant reduction was already evident by age 40. The long-lived group showed more naive CD4+ T cells, fewer expanded clones and increased TCR diversity than the aged group, suggesting age selection. Bulk unsorted PBMC profiling prevented conclusive comparison of naive and antigen-experienced compartments. Total diversity estimates from one million sequenced T cells were considered lower bounds and underestimates. Observed TCR beta diversity correlated strongly with the percentage of naive T cells measured by flow cytometry.

The germline ends are 8 bases apart after V is trimmed by 4 bases and J by 0 bases. The germline V gene yields MDHEN for CDR1 and SYDVKM for CDR2. The CDR3 numbers 14 residues from cysteine through phenylalanine. The entry retains the CDR3 DNA only, 42 bases that are in frame from base 1. The donors were roughly 40 Caucasian individuals from Russia, aged roughly 6 to 95 years, who were systemically healthy. Approximately 10 milliliters of peripheral blood were collected from each donor into EDTA-treated Vacutainer tubes. PBMCs were isolated by Ficoll-Paque density-gradient centrifugation, with at least 6.5 million obtained per sample. Trizol reagent was used to extract total RNA from PBMCs, with at least 5 micrograms per sample. For every donor, flow cytometry on a PBMC aliquot measured the percentage of naive CD45RAhigh/CD27high T cells.

This clonotype was obtained from a woman in her late teens or twenties in good health. The sample taken for sequencing was blood. The rearrangement combines TRBV28 with TRBJ2-3; perhaps TRBD1 is the D gene, with 5 bases matching. The CDR3 protein sequence reads: CASSWGRSTDTQYF. The nucleotide sequence is given as TGTGCCAGCAGTTGGGGCAGAAGCACAGATACGCAGTATTTT.